These 25 T cell receptor beta chains originate from one sample sequenced in a study of blood T cell repertoires in COVID-19. Clones were read by immunoSEQ multiplex PCR, and TCRdb kept only the in-frame ones, dropping some. The repertoire holds some 56,000 clones, about 82% seen once, with 20% to 25% in the top ten. Sequencing used peripheral blood. Source of these receptors: a woman of 80 years or more with acute or convalescent COVID-19.

V gene TRBV19 combines with J gene TRBJ2-7; D might be TRBD1 (7 bases). The CDR3 is 14 residues long. CDR1 is LNHDA, CDR2 SQIVND, per germline (reference sequence). V shed 3 bases and J shed 6 bases, with 15 bases lying between them. The CDR3 loop reads CASSMEGAEGEQYF. The CDR3 coding sequence is TGTGCCAGTAGTATGGAGGGGGCCGAAGGCGAGCAGTACTTC.

The chain joins TRBV5-1 to TRBJ2-2; 7 positions agree with TRBD2. V shed 0 bases, J shed 2 bases, and the junction held 4 bases outside the gene matches. The CDR3 consists of 16 residues. Germline values: CDR1 SGHRS, CDR2 YFSETQ. The CDR3 DNA reads as TGCGCCAGCAGCTTGGCCCGCGGGAGTAACACCGGGGAGCTGTTTTTT. Encoded protein: CASSLARGSNTGELFF.

The table lists this clone with a few counts. The chain has TRBV18 and TRBJ2-7; weak D call: TRBD2 (6 bases). CDR3 length: 15 residues. The germline gives CDR1 KGHSH, CDR2 LQKENI. Trimming removed 4 bases at V and 0 bases at J, with 13 bases between. CDR3 amino acids: CASSRGDASSYEQYV. DNA of the CDR3: TGTGCCAGCTCACGGGGGGACGCGAGCTCCTACGAGCAGTACGTC.

The rearrangement uses TRBV5-1 and TRBJ1-6, with D perhaps TRBD1 (5 bases). Trimming stripped 3 bases from V and 5 bases from J, with 9 bases between. The CDR3 runs 14 residues. In germline, CDR1 is SGHRS, CDR2 YFSETQ. Here the CDR3 DNA reads TGCGCCAGCAGCTCCACAGGAGATAATTCACCCCTCCACTTT. Encoded protein: CASSSTGDNSPLHF.

The CDR3 nucleotides read TGTGCCAGTAGTATGAAAGCCGGCGGGTACCCCTACAATGAGCAGTTCTTC. Translating gives CASSMKAGGYPYNEQFF. The chain has TRBV19 and TRBJ2-1, with D tentatively TRBD2 (5 bases). Trimming cost V 3 bases and J 2 bases, with 17 bases left between them. Germline CDR1 is LNHDA and CDR2 is SQIVND (reference sequence). The CDR3 extends over 17 amino acids.

This chain links TRBV4-2 with TRBJ2-4; possible D gene TRBD2, 5 bases. Germline V CDR1 and CDR2: LGHNA, YNFKEQ. This CDR3 comprises 15 residues. Trimming pared 3 bases from V and 4 bases from J, leaving 13 bases between. The CDR3 is CASSHTEDGKNIQYF. The CDR3 DNA reads TGTGCCAGCAGCCATACGGAGGACGGTAAAAACATTCAGTACTTC.

The V and J genes are TRBV19 and TRBJ1-5; 7 bases are a match to TRBD1. Germline CDR1 LNHDA, CDR2 SQIVND (reference sequence). CDR3 length: 14 residues. V shed 7 bases and J 0 bases; nucleotides not matched to a gene: 3. CDR3 coding DNA: TGTGCCAGTACAGGGGGGTATAGCAATCAGCCCCAGCATTTT. Translating it yields CASTGGYSNQPQHF.

The chain joins TRBV10-3 to TRBJ2-2; 14 nucleotides align to TRBD2. The CDR3 has 21 residues. Germline CDR1 is ENHRY and CDR2 is SYGVKD. Germline trimming cut 6 bases from V and 2 bases from J; bases unmatched to any gene: 17. The CDR3 protein is CAISAGTSGSSGRYNTGELFF. DNA of the CDR3: TGTGCCATCAGCGCGGGGACTAGCGGGAGTTCGGGGCGATATAACACCGGGGAGCTGTTTTTT.

The gene calls are TRBV9 and TRBJ1-1; weak D call: TRBD1 (5 bases). Germline CDR1 SGDLS, CDR2 YYNGEE. Trimming shortened V by 0 bases and J by 6 bases, and 9 bases separated the two germline ends. The CDR3 runs 13 residues. DNA for the CDR3: TGTGCCAGCAGCGTAGTTTTAGGGGCTGAAGCTTTCTTT. Amino acid sequence: CASSVVLGAEAFF.

This clone came up a few times. V is TRBV7-2 and J is TRBJ2-5; no definite D call. Germline V gene data show CDR1 as SGHTA and CDR2 as FQGNSA. V lost 5 bases to trimming and J lost 5 bases, with 12 bases between them. The CDR3 is made up of 13 amino acids. The CDR3 sequence: CASSAVDGETQYF. In nucleotides, the CDR3 is TGTGCCAGCAGCGCGGTGGATGGGGAGACCCAGTACTTC.

The chain combines TRBV6-4 with TRBJ2-5; a possible D gene is TRBD2 (7 bases). The V end lost 8 bases, the J end lost 4 bases, and 14 bases lay between the germline ends. CDR1 and CDR2 (germline): MRHNA, SNTAGT. The CDR3 runs 13 residues. As DNA, the CDR3 is TGTGCCAGCGCGAGGGGGGAGGGAGAGACCCAGTACTTC. It encodes CASARGEGETQYF.

The genes are TRBV4-1 and TRBJ2-7; 11 bases line up with TRBD1. The CDR3 contains 14 residues. V was pared by 4 bases and J by 2 bases, with 1 base of the junction left unmatched. Per germline, CDR1 MGHRA and CDR2 YSYEKL. CDR3 protein: CASSRGQGAYEQYF. The DNA of the CDR3 is TGCGCCAGCAGCCGGGGACAGGGGGCCTACGAGCAGTACTTC.

This clone appeared a few times. V is TRBV5-5 and J is TRBJ2-1; 10 nucleotides agree with TRBD2. Trimming at V came to 2 bases and at J to 5 bases, leaving 1 base not matched to a gene. The germline CDR1 and CDR2 sequences are SGHKS and YYEKEE (reference sequence). CDR3 length: 14 residues. The CDR3 protein is CASSFSGRDNEQFF. For the CDR3, the DNA is TGTGCCAGCAGCTTCAGCGGGAGGGACAATGAGCAGTTCTTC. Based on the CDR3 plus reference TRBV5-5 and TRBJ2-1, the full variable domain is DAGVTQSPTHLIKTRGQQVTLRCSPISGHKSVSWYQQVLGQGPQFIFQYYEKEERGRGNFPDRFSARQFPNYSSELNVNALLLGDSALYLCASSFSGRDNEQFFGPGTRLTVL.

The chain links TRBV18 to TRBJ1-5, with 7 bases that match TRBD1. Germline-derived CDR1 and CDR2 are KGHSH and LQKENI. The CDR3 covers 15 residues. Trimming took 6 bases from V and 1 from J; bases not matched to a gene: 6. CDR3 DNA sequence: TGTGCCAGCTCGACGAACAGGGGAAGCAATCAGCCCCAGCATTTT. Its translation is CASSTNRGSNQPQHF.

V is TRBV5-1 and J is TRBJ2-5, with TRBD2 matching over 15 bases. CDR1 and CDR2 (germline): SGHRS, YFSETQ. The CDR3 totals 16 residues. Trimming took 4 bases from V and 2 from J; bases not matched to a gene: 3. CDR3: CASSPGLAGGQETQYF. CDR3 bases: TGCGCCAGCAGCCCCGGACTAGCGGGAGGGCAAGAGACCCAGTACTTC.

This sequence joins TRBV6-1 and TRBJ1-1; perhaps TRBD1 as D (6 bases). This CDR3 contains 16 residues. The germline gives CDR1 MNHNS, CDR2 SASEGT. The V gene lost 0 bases and the J gene lost 5 bases, with 16 bases spanning the gap. The CDR3 protein is CASSEAPRGSITEAFF. CDR3 sequence (DNA): TGTGCCAGCAGTGAAGCACCAAGGGGGAGTATTACTGAAGCTTTCTTT.

This clone occurred once. The chain is built from TRBV11-3 and TRBJ2-1; weak D call: TRBD2 (6 bases). The CDR3 consists of 13 residues. Germline V lookup: CDR1 SGHNT, CDR2 YENEEA. V gave up 3 bases and J gave up 4 bases, with 7 bases separating them. The CDR3, as DNA: TGTGCCAGCAGCTTTGGGACTTACAATGAGCAGTTCTTC. Protein sequence: CASSFGTYNEQFF.

This sequence joins TRBV18 and TRBJ2-2; D not resolved. Germline V gene sequence: CDR1 KGHSH, CDR2 LQKENI. V gave up 2 bases and J gave up 0 bases, with 7 bases separating them. The length of the CDR3 is 15 residues. In DNA, the CDR3 is TGTGCCAGCTCACCAAGCCCCCCGAACACCGGGGAGCTGTTTTTT. Its protein product is CASSPSPPNTGELFF. The variable domain in full, with the rest retrieved from reference TRBV18 and TRBJ2-2, is NAGVMQNPRHLVRRRGQEARLRCSPMKGHSHVYWYRQLPEEGLKFMVYLQKENIIDESGMPKERFSAEFPKEGPSILRIQQVVRGDSAAYFCASSPSPPNTGELFFGEGSRLTVL.

This chain connects TRBV5-6 to TRBJ2-4; D is unresolved. This CDR3 spans 15 amino acids. Germline values: CDR1 SGHDT, CDR2 YYEEEE. V lost 0 bases and J lost 0, with 7 bases in between. This chain's CDR3 is CASSLGRLAKNIQYF. CDR3 bases: TGTGCCAGCAGCTTGGGCAGATTAGCCAAAAACATTCAGTACTTC.

The chain is built from TRBV3-1 (or the pseudogene TRBV3-2) and TRBJ1-1; maybe TRBD1 (6 bases). Looked up from germline, CDR1 is LGHDT and CDR2 is YNNKEL (reference sequence). Trimming took off 3 bases at V and 1 base at J, with 9 bases between the two ends. The CDR3 sequence is 14 residues long. CDR3 sequence reads: CASSHQQGNTEAFF. The DNA for the CDR3 is TGTGCCAGCAGCCACCAACAGGGGAACACTGAAGCTTTCTTT.

The chain recombines TRBV6-2 or TRBV6-3 with TRBJ2-1; 8 nucleotides line up with TRBD1. Unmatched junction bases numbered 7, after V lost 2 bases and J lost 4 bases. Germline CDR1 MNHEY, CDR2 SVGEGT. The CDR3 is 16 residues long. CDR3 loop: CASSYTTGQVYNEQFF. The CDR3, as DNA: TGTGCCAGCAGTTACACAACGGGACAGGTATACAATGAGCAGTTCTTC.

CDR3 residues: CAPHGTSVADTQYF. The CDR3 DNA reads TGTGCCCCCCACGGGACTAGCGTGGCAGATACGCAGTATTTT. The chain joins TRBV11-3 to TRBJ2-3; 10 nucleotides align to TRBD2. Germline values: CDR1 SGHNT, CDR2 YENEEA. The CDR3 loop spans 14 amino acids. V lost 11 bases, J lost 4 bases, and 9 bases stayed unmatched.

The chain links TRBV3-1 (or the pseudogene TRBV3-2) to TRBJ1-3, with a tentative D call TRBD1 (5 bases). The CDR3 is made up of 15 amino acids. Germline V gene lookup returns CDR1 LGHDT and CDR2 YNNKEL (reference sequence). Between the trimmed V and J ends, which lost 0 bases and 3 bases, there was a span of 9 bases. This CDR3 reads CASSQDTGVGNTIYF. The CDR3 region has the DNA TGTGCCAGCAGCCAAGACACGGGGGTTGGAAACACCATATATTTT.

This chain uses TRBV29-1 with TRBJ1-2; TRBD1 is a possible D gene (6 bases). V lost 0 bases to trimming and J lost 5 bases, with 16 bases between them. The CDR3 is 15 residues long. Per germline, CDR1 SQVTM and CDR2 ANQGSEA. CDR3 protein: CSVEDLRTDEYGYTF. In DNA, the CDR3 is TGCAGCGTTGAAGATCTTCGGACAGATGAATATGGCTACACCTTC.

The V gene is TRBV19, the J gene TRBJ1-5; D is perhaps TRBD1 (5 bases). V was pared by 8 bases and J by 2 bases, with 13 bases between. Germline CDR1 reads LNHDA; CDR2 reads SQIVND (reference sequence). CDR3 length equals 14 residues. The DNA for the CDR3 is TGTGCCAGTCGGGGAGGGGTTGGCAATCAGCCCCAGCATTTT. Its translation is CASRGGVGNQPQHF.